Sequencing of this TCR beta chain was carried out in a study of T cells expressing NK-cell markers. Whole-study context: Each TCR beta repertoire originated in sorted T cells that were CD3+CD56+NKG2C+, CD3+CD56+NKG2C- or CD3+CD56-NKG2C+. Seropositivity for HCMV was found in seven of the eight sequenced donors, with one seronegative.

This CDR3 is built from 12 residues. cDNA encoding TCR beta was synthesized via 5'RACE template switching incorporating UMIs. TCRdb reanalyzed the 5' RACE reads, giving one entry per CDR3 protein sequence and no DNA. Here the sample table reports roughly 420,000 distinct CDR3 sequences. The study's findings and limits: These clonotypes also led the CD3+CD56-NKG2C+ fraction in a handful of donors.

Comment on this clonotype: Its antigen is not identified.

Sequenced material: blood T cells: a sorted CD56 or NKG2C T cell subset, CD4+ or CD8+ T cells, or bulk PBMC T cells (not recorded which). The gene calls are TRBV12-3 or TRBV12-4 and TRBJ2-1; the D call from TCRdb, TRBD1, cannot be confirmed without DNA. This clonotype was obtained from a woman between 18 and 70 years old in good health. CDR3 residues: CASSSNRVGQFF.